This TCR beta chain stems from a study of T cells after yellow fever vaccination (dated by TCRdb to between 2018 and 2021). Background for the entire study: Libraries from fractions with low cell numbers were prepared with the SMART-Seq v4 Ultra Low Input RNA kit. To follow T-cell clones before and after primary and booster YFV17D yellow fever vaccination, bulk TCR alpha and beta repertoires were sequenced over time. The cohort comprised two healthy male donors, one aged 18 to 30 and one aged 30 to 40 years. Blood was collected at multiple timepoints before and after primary and secondary immunization, and bulk PBMC replicates and cell subsets were isolated.

Overall study outcomes, separate from this receptor: Most clones expanded after primary vaccination were re-detected after the booster (almost 98% of CD4 and about 88% of CD8), suggesting broad memory maintenance. Because the study included only a couple of donors, the extent to which the findings can be generalized is limited. Compared with the primary T-cell response, the secondary T-cell response was weaker but faster, peaking on day 5 rather than day 15. Computational filtering was needed because FACS-sorted repertoires could contain abundant contaminating clonotypes from the bulk population. A small share of clonotypes was detected in both CD4 and CD8 compartments, with the overlap likely arising from convergent recombination.

The sample's treatment or condition, from its label and the paper: live attenuated yellow fever vaccine strain. PBMCs were isolated from peripheral blood using a standard Ficoll-Paque protocol. Dynabeads CD4 and CD8 positive selection kits were used to isolate CD4 and CD8 T-cell fractions. RNA was extracted with TriZol from bulk PBMCs, CD4 and CD8 fractions, and dextramer-positive and dextramer-negative fractions. Of note for this clonotype: What this receptor recognizes is not known. Base qualities are missing; no much larger clone stands one base away.

V loses 5 bases of germline sequence and J loses 6 bases, and the interval between the two ends is 11 bases. Per the germline V gene, SNHLY is the CDR1 and FYNNEI is the CDR2. Its CDR3 holds 13 amino acids, cysteine through phenylalanine. Only the CDR3 portion is preserved as DNA: 39 bases, with reading frame beginning at the first base. The instrument given in TCRdb is Illumina NovaSeq 6000. Synthesis of TCR cDNA relied on 5'RACE template switching, a step that introduced a universal primer site along with unique molecular identifiers. Priming of cDNA synthesis was performed from both the TCR alpha and TCR beta constant segments. Libraries were amplified in two PCR steps, with sample barcodes and sequencing adapters added in the second step. Sequencing of the libraries was done on either Illumina HiSeq 2500 (2x100 bp) or NovaSeq (2x150 bp). The source study handled its data this way. MIGEC was used to demultiplex reads and collapse the reads into UMI consensus sequences, and MiXCR was used for V(D)J alignment. Vaccine-responding clonotypes were identified with edgeR using replicate PBMC samples, with FDR below 0.01 and a log2 fold change above 5 up to day 15 being required. Each bulk clonotype was labeled CD4 or CD8 based on which sequenced repertoire, CD4 or CD8, contained the clonotype at higher abundance. TCRdb ran its own pipeline on the public reads, namely fastp trimming at Q25 and MiXCR clone calling, and kept in-frame beta chains. Identical CDR3 proteins give one entry, which carries the most common genes and DNA. The V and J calls were not made by the authors but by TCRdb's processing. Recorded for this sample are 250,000 to 350,000 distinct CDR3 sequences; 8.7% of them occurred a single time. The ten most abundant clones make up 3% to 4% of the sample.

The receptor was isolated from a man between 18 and 29 years old who received the YFV17D yellow fever vaccine. Sequencing used CD4+ T cells sorted from PBMCs, obtained 5 days after the yellow fever booster vaccination. The V and J segments used are TRBV2 and TRBJ2-1; the D segment could be TRBD2, given 7 matching bases. In nucleotide form, the sequence is TGTGCCAGCAGTACAGGGAGGGGCAATGAGCAGTTCTTC. It encodes CASSTGRGNEQFF.